The 2 T cell receptor beta chains given below trace back to one sample, sequenced in a study of blood T cell repertoires in COVID-19. Libraries were prepared by immunoSEQ multiplex PCR; TCRdb keeps only in-frame clonotypes and omits some of them. The repertoire has 300,000 to 450,000 clones, about 88% of them found once; the top ten carry just over 1%. The specimen sequenced was PBMCs or T cells enriched from blood (not recorded which). All receptors derive from a woman aged 25 to 45 who had been exposed to COVID-19.

V is TRBV5-1 and J is TRBJ2-1, with 10 bases that match TRBD2. The V and J ends lost 4 bases and 4 bases, in that order; junction bases with no gene match: 5. There are 15 residues in the CDR3. Germline V gene sequence: CDR1 SGHRS, CDR2 YFSETQ. CDR3 amino acids: CASSPLAGPYNEQFF. Here the CDR3 DNA reads TGCGCCAGCAGCCCACTAGCGGGACCTTACAATGAGCAGTTCTTC.

The V and J genes are TRBV7-9 and TRBJ2-7; D is perhaps TRBD2 (6 bases). The CDR3 is 12 amino acids. CDR1 and CDR2 from the germline V gene are SEHNR and FQNEAQ (reference sequence). Trimming stripped 3 bases from V and 8 bases from J, with 11 bases between. CDR3 in DNA: TGTGCCAGCAGCTTGGCGGGAAGGCAGCAGTACTTC. As protein: CASSLAGRQQYF.